Listed below are T cell receptor beta chains from one sample, sequenced in a study of blood T cell repertoires in COVID-19. The data were produced by immunoSEQ multiplex PCR, yet TCRdb's version contains in-frame clones alone and is incomplete. The sample holds about 400,000 clones, over 75% seen once. Sequencing was done on a sample of PBMCs or T cells enriched from blood (not recorded which). The receptor source for this set is a woman aged 40 to 50 with acute COVID-19. Both conserved end residues are part of each CDR3. The D gene is left open where the match is weak. A row's size may be missing; if present it is once, few, many or a size class.

cdr3_nt cdr3_aa j_call d_call v_call clone_size
TGCGCCAGCAGTGAGTCTCGGCGGGAGAACACTGAAGCTTTCTTT CASSESRRENTEAFF TRBJ1-1 NA TRBV10-1 NA
TGTGCCAGCAGCTTAGTAGGAACGGGGGGGCAGTTCTTC CASSLVGTGGQFF TRBJ2-1 TRBD2 TRBV5-4 NA
TGTGCCTATCTTCAGGGCATCGGGACGGGGGACAATGAGCAGTTCTTC CAYLQGIGTGDNEQFF TRBJ2-1 NA TRBV21-1 NA
TGCGCCAGCAGCTTGGTAGGGACTAGCGGGGGAAAAGAGACCCAGTACTTC CASSLVGTSGGKETQYF TRBJ2-5 TRBD2 TRBV5-1 NA
TGTGCCAGCAGAGACAGGGGTGGCCCAGATACGCAGTATTTT CASRDRGGPDTQYF TRBJ2-3 TRBD1 TRBV2 NA
TGTGCCAGTAAGGGGTACACTGAAGCTTTCTTT CASKGYTEAFF TRBJ1-1 NA TRBV6-5 NA
TGTGCCAGCAGCCTTGGCGGGGGCGACGCTTTCTTT CASSLGGGDAFF TRBJ1-1 NA TRBV7-9 once
TGTGCCAGCAGCTTCAAGACAGCCACTAGCAATCAGCCCCAGCATTTT CASSFKTATSNQPQHF TRBJ1-5 NA TRBV7-2 NA
TGTGCCAGCAGCCCCGGGACAGTTTCCTACGAGCAGTACTTC CASSPGTVSYEQYF TRBJ2-7 TRBD1 TRBV6-1 NA
TGTGCCATCGAGGGCCCCGGACAGCCAATCTCTGGAAACACCATATATTTT CAIEGPGQPISGNTIYF TRBJ1-3 NA TRBV6-7 NA
TGTGCCAGCAGCTTTGGGAGGGGAGGGAACACTGAAGCTTTCTTT CASSFGRGGNTEAFF TRBJ1-1 NA TRBV13 NA
TGTGCCAGCGGGGACAGGGGGCTCAATGAGCAGTTCTTC CASGDRGLNEQFF TRBJ2-1 TRBD1 TRBV25-1 NA
TGTGCCAGCAGTTTCGTGCGAACCGGGGAGCTGTTTTTT CASSFVRTGELFF TRBJ2-2 NA TRBV12-3/TRBV12-4 NA
TGTGCCAGTAGTATAGGTAGGGGTTTGTCCTACGAGCAGTACTTC CASSIGRGLSYEQYF TRBJ2-7 NA TRBV19 NA
TGTGCCACCAGTGATTCTACCCCGGGACAGAGAGGAAACACCATATATTTT CATSDSTPGQRGNTIYF TRBJ1-3 TRBD1 TRBV24-1 few
TGTGCCAGCAGCCAAGGGGGCAGGGGTATCCACGAGCAGTACTTC CASSQGGRGIHEQYF TRBJ2-7 TRBD1 TRBV13 few
TGTGCCAGCAGCCTTTTAAAGGGACAGGGGGTCGATACGCAGTATTTT CASSLLKGQGVDTQYF TRBJ2-3 TRBD1 TRBV3-1/TRBV3-2 NA
TGTGCCAGCAGTCGAGGACTAGCGGGGGCCAGCACAGATACGCAGTATTTT CASSRGLAGASTDTQYF TRBJ2-3 TRBD2 TRBV2 NA
TGTGCCTGGAGTGTATGGCGAGGGTCTAGATCTTACCAAGAGACCCAGTACTTC CAWSVWRGSRSYQETQYF TRBJ2-5 NA TRBV30 NA
TGTGCCAGCAGCTTTTGGGAGGGAATGAACACTGAAGCTTTCTTT CASSFWEGMNTEAFF TRBJ1-1 NA TRBV5-6 NA
TGTGCCAGCAGCTGGAGGCAGGGGGCCGGAGATGAGCAGTTCTTC CASSWRQGAGDEQFF TRBJ2-1 TRBD1 TRBV5-5 NA
TGTGCCAGTAAAAGACTAGCGGGGAATGAAGAGACCCAGTACTTC CASKRLAGNEETQYF TRBJ2-5 TRBD2 TRBV19 NA